The 15 T cell receptor beta chains below were found in one sample sequenced in a study of vaccination and CD4 T cells after COVID-19. Antigen specificity for these receptors is unknown. Treatment in this sample: approximately 10-day PBMC culture with coronavirus spike peptide pools or control peptides (ViraFEST assay). An Oncomine TCR Beta short-read assay was used to sequence the DNA from cultured CD4+ T cells. TCRdb ran MiXCR on the PCR reads and lists one entry per CDR3 protein. This sample yields 20,000 or so distinct CDR3 sequences, of which 40% to 50% are seen a single time; approximately 24% belongs to the top ten. Source: CD4+ T cells from blood, cultured in vitro, taken before SARS-CoV-2 vaccination. The receptors derive from a human donor who had recovered from COVID-19.

CDR3 DNA sequence: TGTGCCAGCAGCTTTAGGTCGGGGACTGAAGCTTTCTTT. Its translation is CASSFRSGTEAFF. The chain is built from TRBV7-2 and TRBJ1-1; D gene ambiguous. The V gene's germline CDR1 is SGHTA and CDR2 FQGNSA. This CDR3 spans 13 amino acids. V was pared by 3 bases and J by 5 bases, with 10 bases between. The full variable domain, completed using reference TRBV7-2 and TRBJ1-1, is GAGVSQSPSNKVTEKGKDVELRCDPISGHTALYWYRQSLGQGLEFLIYFQGNSAPDKSGLPSDRFSAERTGGSVSTLTIQRTQQEDSAVYLCASSFRSGTEAFFGQGTRLTVV.

On this clonotype itself: The limits of the CDR3 on the DNA are not certain, so only TCRdb's listed CDR3 is given. The chain has TRBV6-5 and TRBJ1-2; the table names TRBD1, a call not compared with the DNA. Germline V gives CDR1 MNHEY, CDR2 SVGAGI. The CDR3 is 17 residues long, counting both termini. CDR3 sequence: CASSSSTPGQGSWGYTF.

The chain combines TRBV24-1 with TRBJ2-1; 9 bases agree with TRBD2. The CDR3 is 16 residues long. V trimming: 7 bases; J trimming: 2 bases; junction bases outside the gene matches: 8. The germline V gene encodes CDR1 KGHDR and CDR2 SFDVKD. The chain's CDR3 is CATSPSSGGPYNEQFF. CDR3 nucleotides: TGTGCCACCAGCCCATCCAGCGGGGGGCCCTACAATGAGCAGTTCTTC.

V gene TRBV7-9 combines with J gene TRBJ2-1; 9 bases align to TRBD2. The CDR3 extends over 14 amino acids. CDR1 and CDR2 (germline): SEHNR, FQNEAQ (reference sequence). V was clipped by 4 bases and J by 9 bases; unmatched bases: 7. In nucleotides, the CDR3 is TGTGCCAGCAGCTCGGGACTAGCCCTCGGTGAGCAGTTCTTC. Protein: CASSSGLALGEQFF.

This clonotype was seen a handful of times. The chain uses TRBV20-1 and TRBJ1-1; unclear D gene. The CDR3 runs to 15 residues. Germline V gene lookup returns CDR1 DFQATT and CDR2 SNEGSKA (reference sequence). The ends were cut back, 0 bases at V and 3 bases at J, with 14 bases in the middle. Here the CDR3 reads CSARDPRVSHTEAFF. Written as DNA, the CDR3 is TGCAGTGCTAGAGATCCTCGGGTATCACACACTGAAGCTTTCTTT.

This chain uses TRBV27 with TRBJ1-2; tentatively, D is TRBD1 (6 bases). Germline V gives CDR1 MNHEY, CDR2 SMNVEV (reference sequence). The CDR3 runs 13 residues. V was trimmed by 5 bases and J by 8 bases, leaving 15 bases between them. For the CDR3, the DNA is TGTGCCAGCAGTACGGGGGCCTTGAGGGGCTACACCTTC. Amino acid sequence: CASSTGALRGYTF.

V and J are TRBV5-4 and TRBJ2-1; 8 positions match TRBD1. The CDR3 contains 14 residues. From germline, CDR1 is SGHNT and CDR2 YYREEE (reference sequence). V gave up 0 bases and J gave up 15 bases; unmatched junction bases: 11. The DNA for the CDR3 is TGTGCCAGCAGCTTGGGGGGAAGGACAGGGCGCCCGTTCTTC. Amino acid sequence: CASSLGGRTGRPFF. Drawing the rest from reference TRBV5-4 and TRBJ2-1, the complete variable domain is ETGVTQSPTHLIKTRGQQVTLRCSSQSGHNTVSWYQQALGQGPQFIFQYYREEENGRGNFPPRFSGLQFPNYSSELNVNALELDDSALYLCASSLGGRTGRPFFGPGTRLTVL.

The genes are TRBV11-2 and TRBJ1-1; the D gene is possibly TRBD1 (6 bases). The CDR3 has 13 residues. CDR1 and CDR2 from the germline V gene are SGHAT and FQNNGV. Trimming removed 5 bases from V and 4 bases from J, with 11 bases in between. CDR3 bases: TGTGCCAGCAGCCGACAGGTCAGCACTGAAGCTTTCTTT. This translates into CASSRQVSTEAFF.

This clonotype came up a few times. This chain connects TRBV20-1 to TRBJ2-1; TRBD2 is a possible D gene (6 bases). Per germline, CDR1 DFQATT and CDR2 SNEGSKA (reference sequence). This CDR3 comprises 15 residues. V was trimmed by 0 bases and J by 9 bases, leaving 18 bases between them. The CDR3 loop is CSARDAAEGVGEQFF. The CDR3 DNA reads as TGCAGTGCTAGAGACGCAGCGGAGGGCGTCGGTGAGCAGTTCTTC.

The rearrangement joins TRBV6-1 to TRBJ2-3, with D unresolved. Germline-derived CDR1 and CDR2 are MNHNS and SASEGT. The CDR3 is made up of 12 amino acids. Trimming removed 6 bases from V and 5 bases from J, with 9 bases in between. CDR3 in DNA: TGTGCCAGCAGGGGCCCACTAGATACGCAGTATTTT. Translated, it gives CASRGPLDTQYF.

This clonotype was observed a handful of times. The chain recombines TRBV6-5 with TRBJ1-6; D is possibly TRBD1 (6 bases). In germline, CDR1 is MNHEY, CDR2 SVGAGI. The CDR3 is made up of 17 amino acids. Trimming took off 0 bases at V and 0 bases at J, with 9 bases between the two ends. The CDR3 DNA sequence: TGTGCCAGCAGTTACTCAGGGGGTAGCTCCTATAATTCACCCCTCCACTTT. Translation: CASSYSGGSSYNSPLHF.

This clonotype was observed a handful of times. The rearrangement uses TRBV20-1 and TRBJ1-3; the D is unclear. Germline V gene sequence: CDR1 DFQATT, CDR2 SNEGSKA (reference sequence). The CDR3 is 15 residues long. Trimming took 4 bases from V and 0 from J, leaving 13 bases between them. CDR3 bases: TGCAGTGCTAATAGTCGGGCCCTCTCTGGAAACACCATATATTTT. This encodes CSANSRALSGNTIYF.

This chain joins TRBV7-3 and TRBJ2-1; 13 bases are shared with TRBD2. After removal of 5 bases from V and 7 bases from J, the junction contained 8 bases not matched to a gene. The CDR3 contains 16 residues. From germline, CDR1 is SGHTA and CDR2 FQGTGA. The CDR3, as DNA: TGTGCCAGCAGCCCCTTACTAGCGGGAGGGTTAAATGAGCAGTTCTTC. Residues: CASSPLLAGGLNEQFF.

V is TRBV20-1 and J is TRBJ2-1, with 7 bases fitting TRBD1. Germline V lookup: CDR1 DFQATT, CDR2 SNEGSKA (reference sequence). This CDR3 is built from 12 residues. The V segment lost 8 bases and the J segment 12 bases; nucleotides outside the gene matches: 13. The CDR3 DNA reads as TGCAGTTGGACTGCCAGGGGGTTGCTGCAGTTCTTC. Translation: CSWTARGLLQFF.

Only a few counts were recorded for this clonotype. The chain is built from TRBV24-1 and TRBJ2-3, with D possibly matching TRBD2 (5 bases). The CDR3 totals 11 residues. Trimming cost V 9 bases and J 6 bases, with 9 bases left between them. The V gene's germline CDR1 is KGHDR and CDR2 SFDVKD. The chain's CDR3 is CATGSGDTQYF. CDR3 nucleotide sequence: TGTGCCACCGGATCGGGGGATACGCAGTATTTT.